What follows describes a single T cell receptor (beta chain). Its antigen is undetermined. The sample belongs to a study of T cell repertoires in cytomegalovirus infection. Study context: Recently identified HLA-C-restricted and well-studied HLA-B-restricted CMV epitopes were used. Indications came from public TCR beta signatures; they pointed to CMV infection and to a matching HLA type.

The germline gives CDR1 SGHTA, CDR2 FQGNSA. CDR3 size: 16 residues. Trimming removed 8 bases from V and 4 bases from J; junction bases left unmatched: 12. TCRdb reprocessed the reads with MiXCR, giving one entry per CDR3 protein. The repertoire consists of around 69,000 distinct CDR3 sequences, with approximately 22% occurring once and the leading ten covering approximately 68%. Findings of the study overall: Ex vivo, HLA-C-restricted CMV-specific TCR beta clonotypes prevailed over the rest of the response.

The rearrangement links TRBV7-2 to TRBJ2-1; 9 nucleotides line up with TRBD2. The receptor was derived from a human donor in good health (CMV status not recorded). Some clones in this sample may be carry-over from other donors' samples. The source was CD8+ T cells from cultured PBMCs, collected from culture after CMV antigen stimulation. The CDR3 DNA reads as TGTGCCAGCGGCATAGGGGGGCTAGCGGGATACAATGAGCAGTTCTTC. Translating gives CASGIGGLAGYNEQFF.